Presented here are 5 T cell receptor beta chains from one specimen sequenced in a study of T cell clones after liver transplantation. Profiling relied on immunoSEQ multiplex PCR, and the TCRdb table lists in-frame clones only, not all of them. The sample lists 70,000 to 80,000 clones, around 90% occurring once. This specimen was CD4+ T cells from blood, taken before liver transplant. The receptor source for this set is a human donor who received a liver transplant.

CDR3 bases: TGTGCCAGCAGTTTTTTGGCTAGCGGGAGGACATACGAGCAGTACTTC. Its protein is CASSFLASGRTYEQYF. The chain has TRBV27 and TRBJ2-7, with 11 bases lining up with TRBD2. The CDR3 consists of 16 residues. With V trimmed by 3 bases and J by 4 bases, 8 bases remained unmatched. The V gene's germline CDR1 is MNHEY and CDR2 SMNVEV (reference sequence).

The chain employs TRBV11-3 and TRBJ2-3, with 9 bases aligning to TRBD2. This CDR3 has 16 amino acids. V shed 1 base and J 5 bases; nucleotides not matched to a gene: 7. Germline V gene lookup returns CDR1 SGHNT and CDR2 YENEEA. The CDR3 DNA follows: TGTGCCAGCAGCTTAGCAGCGGGAGGAATTGTAGATACGCAGTATTTT. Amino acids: CASSLAAGGIVDTQYF. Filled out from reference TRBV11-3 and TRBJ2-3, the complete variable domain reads EAGVVQSPRYKIIEKKQPVAFWCNPISGHNTLYWYLQNLGQGPELLIRYENEEAVDDSQLPKDRFSAERLKGVDSTLKIQPAELGDSAVYLCASSLAAGGIVDTQYFGPGTRLTVL.

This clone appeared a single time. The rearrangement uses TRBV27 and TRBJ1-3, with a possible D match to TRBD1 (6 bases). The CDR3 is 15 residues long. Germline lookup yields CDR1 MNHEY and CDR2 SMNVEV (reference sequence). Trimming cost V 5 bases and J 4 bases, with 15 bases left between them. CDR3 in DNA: TGTGCCAGCAGTCCCCGGGGGGGGCTGGGAAACACCATATATTTT. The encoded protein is CASSPRGGLGNTIYF.

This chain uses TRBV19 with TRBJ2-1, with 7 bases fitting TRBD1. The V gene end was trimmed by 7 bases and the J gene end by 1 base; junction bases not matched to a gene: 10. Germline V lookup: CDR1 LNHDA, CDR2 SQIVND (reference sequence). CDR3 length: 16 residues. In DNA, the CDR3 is TGTGCCAGTAAAGACCACACAGGGGTTTCCTACAATGAGCAGTTCTTC. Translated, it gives CASKDHTGVSYNEQFF.

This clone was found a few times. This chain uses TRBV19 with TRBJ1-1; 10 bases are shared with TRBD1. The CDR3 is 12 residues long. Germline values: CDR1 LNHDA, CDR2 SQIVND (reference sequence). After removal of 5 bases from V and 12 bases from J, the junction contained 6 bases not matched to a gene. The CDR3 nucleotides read TGTGCCAGTAGTTTCGGACAGGGGGGATCTTTCTTT. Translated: CASSFGQGGSFF.